Given below is one T cell receptor (beta chain) in context. The antigen is undetermined. Donors were ostensibly healthy at sampling, although undocumented immune exposures were probable. These data are taken from a study of cytomegalovirus exposure and HLA in healthy donors. J was trimmed by 15 bases and V by 3 bases; bases with no gene match: 16. CDR1 and CDR2 from the germline V gene are LGHNA and YSLEER. The CDR3 consists of 15 residues. With 60 Vbeta and 13 Jbeta primers, the PCR was carried out. Using immunoSEQ multiplex PCR, the repertoire was profiled, and TCRdb retains in-frame clones only, with some absent. The table has 100,000 to 150,000 clones, about 76% seen once; the top ten hold 0.7%. Findings and caveats of the study: Clonal expansion was found to be greater in HLA-associated TCR beta chains than in equally common others in a later analysis. A later look showed TCR association rates differing by HLA locus, highest for DRB1 and lowest for HLA-C.

This receptor was taken from a man aged 18 to 35 in good health and CMV-seronegative. The chain combines TRBV4-3 with TRBJ1-3, with TRBD1 identical over 8 bases. Input material: PBMCs. The CDR3: CASSQETGVQTRQYF. The CDR3 DNA reads TGCGCCAGCAGCCAGGAGACAGGGGTCCAAACCCGTCAATATTTT.